The 28 T cell receptor beta chains given below trace back to one sample, sequenced in a study of early T cells in non-severe SARS-CoV-2 infection. TCRdb itself ran the 5' RACE reads through MiXCR, one entry per CDR3 protein. The table has 25,000 to 30,000 distinct CDR3 sequences, 3.5% to 5% seen once. Sequencing was performed on whole blood. The source of these receptors is an adult who was a healthcare worker with PCR-confirmed SARS-CoV-2 infection or an uninfected control (not recorded which).

This clonotype was recorded many times. The chain links TRBV20-1 to TRBJ2-1, with 9 bases that match TRBD2. Trimming at V came to 0 bases and at J to 13 bases, leaving 10 bases not matched to a gene. The CDR3 loop spans 14 amino acids. Germline loops: CDR1 DFQATT, CDR2 SNEGSKA (reference sequence). CDR3 coding DNA: TGCAGTGCTAGAGATCGGCGGGGGGGCGCCACACAGTTCTTC. It is translated as CSARDRRGGATQFF.

This clonotype showed up many times. This rearrangement joins TRBV2 to TRBJ2-7; the match to TRBD1 covers 10 bases. The germline V gene encodes CDR1 SNHLY and CDR2 FYNNEI. The CDR3 runs to 19 residues. The J segment lost 0 bases and the V segment lost 6 bases, leaving 17 bases of the junction unmatched. The CDR3 nucleotides are TGTGCCAGCAGGAGAGATTCCGGGACAGGGGCCCGGAGCTCCTACGAGCAGTACTTC. This translates into CASRRDSGTGARSSYEQYF.

The CDR3, as DNA: TGTGCCAGCAGCCTGCCTAGCGGGGGGGCCAATGAGCAGTTCTTC. Translation gives CASSLPSGGANEQFF. This chain joins TRBV28 and TRBJ2-1; TRBD2 agrees at 12 bases. Germline CDR1 MDHEN, CDR2 SYDVKM. V shed 6 bases and J 6 bases; nucleotides not matched to a gene: 6. This CDR3 contains 15 residues.

This clonotype occurred many times. The V gene is TRBV20-1, the J gene TRBJ1-5; no definite D call. CDR3 length: 14 residues. V lost 1 base, J lost 2 bases, and 9 bases lay in between. Germline CDR1 DFQATT, CDR2 SNEGSKA (reference sequence). CDR3 DNA: TGCAGTGCTAGAGCGATTTCCCGCAATCAGCCCCAGCATTTT. This translates into CSARAISRNQPQHF.

At least ten counts were recorded for this clonotype. One junction end disagrees with the germline gene, perhaps due to a read error. The J gene is TRBJ2-1, the V gene TRBV5-6, with TRBD1 identical over 12 bases. The CDR3 runs to 11 residues. Looked up from germline, CDR1 is SGHDT and CDR2 is YYEEEE. DNA for the CDR3: TGTGCCAGCAGCTTCCGGGACAGGGGGCTCTTC. It encodes CASSFRDRGLF.

This clonotype was seen at least ten times. The chain links TRBV12-3 or TRBV12-4 to TRBJ2-1; TRBD1 matches at 8 bases. The CDR3 is made up of 14 amino acids. Unmatched junction bases numbered 2, after V lost 3 bases and J lost 4 bases. CDR3 protein: CASSLTGAYNEQFF. In nucleotides, the CDR3 is TGTGCCAGCAGTTTGACAGGGGCGTACAATGAGCAGTTCTTC.

Many counts were recorded for this clonotype. V and J are TRBV30 and TRBJ2-7, with D possibly being TRBD1 (6 bases). From germline, CDR1 is GTSNPN and CDR2 SVGIG (reference sequence). The CDR3 loop spans 13 amino acids. V was clipped by 1 base and J by 4 bases, with 11 bases between them. The CDR3 is CAWSGPDRYEQYF. CDR3 DNA sequence: TGTGCCTGGAGTGGACCCGACAGGTACGAGCAGTACTTC.

There are many counts of this clonotype. The chain is built from TRBV6-5 and TRBJ1-1; D remains unclear. The germline V and J ends were trimmed by 6 bases and 0 bases, with 8 bases remaining between them. Germline loops: CDR1 MNHEY, CDR2 SVGAGI. The CDR3 totals 13 residues. CDR3 loop: CASSVTVNTEAFF. The CDR3 bases are TGTGCCAGCAGCGTGACGGTGAACACTGAAGCTTTCTTT.

This clonotype showed up many times. The rearrangement uses TRBV11-2 and TRBJ2-2; TRBD1 might be the D (6 bases). This CDR3 has 17 residues. CDR1 is SGHAT, CDR2 FQNNGV, per germline. The V gene lost 6 bases and the J gene lost 1 base, with 18 bases spanning the gap. CDR3 region: CASRPTRQVKNTGELFF. Written as DNA, the CDR3 is TGTGCCAGCAGACCGACTCGACAGGTCAAGAACACCGGGGAGCTGTTTTTT.

This clonotype was counted at least ten times. CDR3 loop: CASRPGTGPYEQYF. CDR3 nucleotide sequence: TGTGCCAGCAGGCCCGGGACAGGTCCCTACGAGCAGTACTTC. V gene TRBV6-6 combines with J gene TRBJ2-7; TRBD1 aligns across 8 bases. From germline, CDR1 is MNHNY and CDR2 SVGAGI (reference sequence). The CDR3 runs 14 residues. V gave up 6 bases and J gave up 2 bases; unmatched junction bases: 6.

This clonotype was counted between two and nine times. This CDR3 is CASKTGSKGDEQYF. The CDR3 nucleotides are TGTGCCAGCAAGACAGGTAGTAAAGGAGACGAGCAGTACTTC. V and J are TRBV3-1 and TRBJ2-7; a weak D match, TRBD1 (6 bases). Germline V gene lookup returns CDR1 LGHDT and CDR2 YNNKEL (reference sequence). The V end was cut by 7 bases, the J end by 5 bases, with 18 bases between. The CDR3 loop spans 14 amino acids.

This clonotype was picked up many times. V usage is TRBV9 and J usage is TRBJ2-1; TRBD2 aligns across 9 bases. J lost 3 bases, V lost 1 base, and 2 bases had no gene match. This CDR3 is built from 15 residues. Germline loops: CDR1 SGDLS, CDR2 YYNGEE. For the CDR3, the DNA is TGTGCCAGCAGCGTAACTAGCGGGCGCTACAATGAGCAGTTCTTC. Amino acid sequence: CASSVTSGRYNEQFF.

This clonotype was seen repeatedly, ten times or more. This CDR3 is CASSLTFLGVSNTEAFF. The CDR3 DNA is TGTGCCAGCAGCTTAACGTTCCTGGGGGTCTCGAACACTGAAGCTTTCTTT. The rearrangement links TRBV7-3 to TRBJ1-1; TRBD1 is a possible D gene (5 bases). Germline V CDR1 and CDR2: SGHTA, FQGTGA. This CDR3 comprises 17 residues. The germline V and J ends were trimmed by 0 bases and 1 base, with 15 bases remaining between them.

This clonotype was picked up many times. The rearrangement joins TRBV10-3 to TRBJ2-5; D not certain. V lost 0 bases, J lost 7 bases, and 12 bases lay in between. Per the germline V gene, CDR1 is ENHRY and CDR2 is SYGVKD. The CDR3 consists of 14 residues. The CDR3 loop reads CAISESIDQRTQYF. The CDR3 DNA follows: TGTGCCATCAGTGAGTCAATAGATCAGAGGACCCAGTACTTC.

This clonotype was seen ten or more times. V usage is TRBV5-4 and J usage is TRBJ2-3; D possibly matches TRBD1 or TRBD2 (5 bases each). This CDR3 is 16 amino acids long. The ends were cut back, 1 base at V and 5 bases at J, with 17 bases in the middle. The germline gives CDR1 SGHNT, CDR2 YYREEE (reference sequence). The CDR3 bases are TGTGCCAGCAGCTTGAACTACGGGACCACAGTAGATACGCAGTATTTT. This codes for CASSLNYGTTVDTQYF.

The chain has TRBV3-1 and TRBJ2-7; D call uncertain. With 1 base removed from V and 2 bases from J, the gap between germline ends came to 12 bases. This CDR3 comprises 15 residues. From germline, CDR1 is LGHDT and CDR2 YNNKEL (reference sequence). Written as DNA, the CDR3 is TGTGCCAGCAGCCAAGGCGGAAATACCGCCTACGAGCAGTACTTC. This codes for CASSQGGNTAYEQYF.

A word on this clonotype: Since a much larger clone is just one base distant, this may be a read error. The chain uses TRBV30 and TRBJ2-7; D unclear. The CDR3 sequence is 12 residues long. Germline V CDR1 and CDR2: GTSNPN, SVGIG (reference sequence). The CDR3 loop reads CARSVGRYEQYF. CDR3 sequence (DNA): TGTGCCAGGAGTGTTGGCAGGTACGAGCAGTACTTC.

The sample holds many counts of this clonotype. The chain has TRBV24-1 and TRBJ2-7; D is uncertain. V was cut by 6 bases and J by 4 bases, with 3 bases left in between. Germline V gene lookup returns CDR1 KGHDR and CDR2 SFDVKD. This CDR3 comprises 10 residues. The CDR3, as DNA: TGTGCCACCAGTCAGTACGAGCAGTACTTC. This encodes CATSQYEQYF.

J is TRBJ2-7 and V is TRBV6-1; 8 positions agree with TRBD1. This CDR3 has 14 amino acids. Looked up from germline, CDR1 is MNHNS and CDR2 is SASEGT. The trim removed 3 bases at V and 5 bases at J, leaving 6 bases unmatched. The CDR3 loop reads CASSDRDRINEQYF. The CDR3 DNA sequence: TGTGCCAGCAGTGACCGGGACAGGATCAACGAGCAGTACTTC.

This clonotype was seen at least ten times. The chain combines TRBV10-3 with TRBJ2-4; D remains unclear. The CDR3 runs to 14 residues. The ends were cut back, 0 bases at V and 5 bases at J, with 8 bases in the middle. Germline V lookup: CDR1 ENHRY, CDR2 SYGVKD. In nucleotides, the CDR3 is TGTGCCATCAGTGAGTCTTCGGCTCAAAACATTCAGTACTTC. Its protein is CAISESSAQNIQYF.

This clonotype was detected ten times or more. J is TRBJ2-3 and V is TRBV5-1; D is unresolved. CDR3 size: 13 residues. V was pared by 1 base and J by 1 base, with 4 bases between. Germline CDR1 SGHRS, CDR2 YFSETQ. CDR3 in amino acids: CASSLRGTDTQYF. The CDR3 DNA follows: TGCGCCAGCAGCTTGCGCGGCACAGATACGCAGTATTTT.

This clonotype occurred many times. The chain uses TRBV6-4 and TRBJ2-7, with D hard to call. This CDR3 has 13 amino acids. Germline V gene lookup returns CDR1 MRHNA and CDR2 SNTAGT. The ends were cut back, 4 bases at V and 4 bases at J, with 11 bases in the middle. CDR3: CASSAPLQYEQYF. In nucleotides, the CDR3 is TGTGCCAGCAGTGCGCCACTGCAATACGAGCAGTACTTC.

The sample holds many counts of this clonotype. This rearrangement joins TRBV20-1 to TRBJ2-7, with D perhaps matching TRBD1 (6 bases). Trimming removed 6 bases from V and 3 bases from J, with 15 bases in between. This CDR3 comprises 13 residues. Germline CDR1 DFQATT, CDR2 SNEGSKA (reference sequence). CDR3 protein: CSANEDSYYEQYF. The CDR3 coding sequence is TGCAGTGCCAACGAGGACAGCTACTACGAGCAGTACTTC.

Many counts were recorded for this clonotype. The V call is TRBV9, the J call TRBJ1-2; no reliable D call. The ends were cut back, 1 base at V and 4 bases at J, with 11 bases in the middle. The CDR3 has 14 residues. Germline values: CDR1 SGDLS, CDR2 YYNGEE. The CDR3 protein is CASSVNEQIYGYTF. CDR3 bases: TGTGCCAGCAGCGTAAATGAACAGATCTATGGCTACACCTTC.

This clonotype appeared many times. The rearrangement joins TRBV30 to TRBJ2-1; a possible D gene is TRBD2 (5 bases). Germline V gives CDR1 GTSNPN, CDR2 SVGIG (reference sequence). This CDR3 spans 16 amino acids. V was cut by 4 bases and J by 0 bases, with 16 bases left in between. The chain's CDR3 is CAWMIFAGSSYNEQFF. As DNA, the CDR3 is TGTGCCTGGATGATCTTCGCTGGGAGCTCCTACAATGAGCAGTTCTTC.

This clonotype has a count of ten or more. This chain links TRBV6-1 with TRBJ2-3; D not certain. In germline, CDR1 is MNHNS, CDR2 SASEGT. V lost 1 base, J lost 6 bases, and 11 bases lay in between. The CDR3 totals 14 residues. Here the CDR3 DNA reads TGTGCCAGCAGTGAAGTAGGCGGTATTGATACGCAGTATTTT. Protein sequence: CASSEVGGIDTQYF.

This clonotype was observed at least ten times. The rearrangement uses TRBV7-9 and TRBJ1-1, with TRBD1 as a possible D gene (5 bases). Germline V gene data show CDR1 as SEHNR and CDR2 as FQNEAQ (reference sequence). The CDR3 spans 11 residues. With 5 bases removed from V and 8 bases from J, the gap between germline ends came to 9 bases. DNA of the CDR3: TGTGCCAGCAGCAAGGGGACCGAAGCTTTCTTT. Amino acids: CASSKGTEAFF.

V gene TRBV29-1 combines with J gene TRBJ2-1; D gene unclear. The germline gives CDR1 SQVTM, CDR2 ANQGSEA. The CDR3 runs 15 residues. V lost 1 base and J 0 bases, leaving 10 bases between the germline ends. The CDR3 loop reads CSVEGQQSSYNEQFF. As DNA, the CDR3 is TGCAGCGTTGAAGGGCAGCAAAGCTCCTACAATGAGCAGTTCTTC.